The clone carrying this T cell receptor beta chain was found a few times. Its antigen is as yet unknown. A second 7 to 11 cycle PCR used barcoded and J-beta primers. TCRdb recomputed calls from the 5' RACE reads with MiXCR, one row per CDR3 protein. The sample lists about 1,500,000 distinct CDR3 sequences, roughly 45% occurring once. These data originate in a study of blood T cells in healthy people across ages. About the study: Template switching caught about one barcoded beta molecule for each two T cells. Study-level results: The study found TCR beta diversity correlated strongly with naive T cell percentage. Underestimates were what the diversity estimates from one million T cells were considered to be.

Sequenced: blood. This TCR was recovered from a woman in her late teens or twenties in good health.

The CDR3 loop reads CASSLVGRGWDEQYF. CDR3 in DNA: TGCGCCAGCAGCTTGGTGGGACGAGGGTGGGACGAGCAGTACTTC. The V call is TRBV5-1, the J call TRBJ2-7; either TRBD1 or TRBD2 may fit D (5 bases each). This CDR3 has 15 residues. V gave up 0 bases and J gave up 5 bases, with 15 bases separating them. Germline CDR1 reads SGHRS; CDR2 reads YFSETQ.